This entry lists 15 T cell receptor beta chains sequenced from one sample in a study of blood T cell repertoires in COVID-19. Using immunoSEQ multiplex PCR, the repertoire was profiled, and TCRdb retains in-frame clones only, with some absent. The table has about 380,000 clones, 80% to 90% seen once. Source material: PBMCs or T cells enriched from blood (not recorded which). The source of these receptors is a man under 40 who had recovered from COVID-19.

The chain couples TRBV29-1 to TRBJ1-2; possibly TRBD1 for D (5 bases). Per germline, CDR1 SQVTM and CDR2 ANQGSEA. CDR3 length equals 13 residues. The V gene lost 7 bases and the J gene lost 1 base, with 13 bases spanning the gap. This CDR3 reads CSGQILNNYGYTF. Here the CDR3 DNA reads TGCAGCGGACAGATACTTAATAACTATGGCTACACCTTC.

In its sample, this clone was seen once. The CDR3 region is CASSQDRGGLWKTQYF. In DNA, the CDR3 is TGTGCCAGCAGCCAAGATCGGGGAGGATTGTGGAAGACCCAGTACTTC. The rearrangement joins TRBV3-1 (or the pseudogene TRBV3-2) to TRBJ2-5, with TRBD2 as a possible D gene (6 bases). Trimming removed 0 bases at V and 6 bases at J, with 17 bases between. CDR3 size: 16 residues. The germline V gene has CDR1 LGHDT and CDR2 YNNKEL (reference sequence).

V usage is TRBV4-3 and J usage is TRBJ1-4, with a tentative D call TRBD1 (6 bases). The CDR3 consists of 13 residues. Looked up from germline, CDR1 is LGHNA and CDR2 is YSLEER. V lost 1 base and J lost 10, with 10 bases in between. The CDR3 sequence: CASSQGARGKLFF. The CDR3 DNA reads as TGCGCCAGCAGCCAAGGGGCCAGGGGAAAACTGTTTTTT.

The J gene is TRBJ2-1, the V gene TRBV30; D remains unclear. Germline loops: CDR1 GTSNPN, CDR2 SVGIG (reference sequence). V lost 2 bases to trimming and J lost 7 bases, with 9 bases between them. There are 12 residues in the CDR3. The CDR3: CAWSRGFNEQFF. The CDR3 nucleotides are TGTGCCTGGAGTCGAGGTTTTAATGAGCAGTTCTTC.

CDR3 amino acids: CSVEGWTGGTEAFF. As DNA, the CDR3 is TGCAGCGTTGAAGGTTGGACAGGAGGGACTGAAGCTTTCTTT. V and J are TRBV29-1 and TRBJ1-1; TRBD1 agrees at 7 bases. V lost 1 base, J lost 5 bases, and 7 bases stayed unmatched. This CDR3 region has 14 residues. Germline CDR1 is SQVTM and CDR2 is ANQGSEA.

The chain couples TRBV25-1 to TRBJ2-7; weak D call: TRBD2 (6 bases). Germline V lookup: CDR1 MGHDK, CDR2 SYGVNS. The CDR3 runs 13 residues. V lost 6 bases, J lost 1 base, and 10 bases lay in between. CDR3 DNA sequence: TGTGCCAGCAGGCCCGCGGGGTCCTACGAGCAGTACTTC. It specifies CASRPAGSYEQYF.

This chain links TRBV10-3 with TRBJ1-5, with D tentatively TRBD1 (5 bases). Per the germline V gene, CDR1 is ENHRY and CDR2 is SYGVKD. Trimming stripped 1 base from V and 5 bases from J, with 18 bases between. The CDR3 spans 17 residues. The DNA of the CDR3 is TGTGCCATCAGTGAGTTTTCGGCGACAGTTGATTATCAGCCCCAGCATTTT. Its translation: CAISEFSATVDYQPQHF.

V usage is TRBV7-9 and J usage is TRBJ2-7, with D perhaps TRBD1 (5 bases). This CDR3 region has 14 residues. Trimming took 5 bases from V and 0 from J, leaving 11 bases between them. The V gene's germline CDR1 is SEHNR and CDR2 FQNEAQ (reference sequence). The CDR3 reads CASSPDRASYEQYF. CDR3 nucleotides: TGTGCCAGCAGCCCAGACAGAGCCTCCTACGAGCAGTACTTC.

The chain combines TRBV30 with TRBJ1-2; D gene ambiguous. CDR1 is GTSNPN, CDR2 SVGIG, per germline (reference sequence). The CDR3 spans 14 residues. V shed 0 bases and J shed 0 bases, with 8 bases lying between them. The CDR3 nucleotides are TGTGCCTGGAGTGTCCCCTTAGCTAACTATGGCTACACCTTC. This gives the protein CAWSVPLANYGYTF.

The CDR3 reads CAITDRDSGGGEAFF. The CDR3 DNA reads as TGTGCCATCACCGACCGGGACAGTGGCGGAGGTGAAGCTTTCTTT. This sequence joins TRBV10-3 and TRBJ1-1; 7 nucleotides match TRBD1. This CDR3 contains 15 residues. J was trimmed by 7 bases and V by 7 bases; bases with no gene match: 15. The germline V gene has CDR1 ENHRY and CDR2 SYGVKD.

The chain couples TRBV30 to TRBJ1-6; no clear D. The CDR3 runs to 13 residues. Trimming took 4 bases from V and 4 from J, leaving 8 bases between them. Per germline, CDR1 GTSNPN and CDR2 SVGIG (reference sequence). The CDR3 reads CAWNRGYNSPLHF. The CDR3 DNA is TGTGCCTGGAACCGAGGATATAATTCACCCCTCCACTTT.

The V and J genes are TRBV19 and TRBJ2-6; the match to TRBD1 covers 7 bases. Trimming took 5 bases from V and 4 from J; bases not matched to a gene: 14. In germline, CDR1 is LNHDA, CDR2 SQIVND (reference sequence). This CDR3 has 18 residues. The CDR3 region has the DNA TGTGCCAGTAGTGACAGGGCCGTGAGGCTGGGGGGGGCCAACGTCCTGACTTTC. Amino acid sequence: CASSDRAVRLGGANVLTF.

DNA for the CDR3: TGTGCCAGCAGTGAAGCCGGGACAGGGGGCGCCCCGAGCTCCTACGAGCAGTACTTC. It yields the protein CASSEAGTGGAPSSYEQYF. The chain has TRBV6-1 and TRBJ2-7, with 12 bases identical to TRBD1. The CDR3 contains 19 residues. Germline V gives CDR1 MNHNS, CDR2 SASEGT. J was trimmed by 0 bases and V by 0 bases; bases with no gene match: 9.

This chain connects TRBV18 to TRBJ1-4; 10 bases are shared with TRBD1. Germline V gives CDR1 KGHSH, CDR2 LQKENI. Trimming took 6 bases from V and 8 from J; bases not matched to a gene: 15. The CDR3 covers 17 residues. The CDR3 is CASSPRQGASAREKLFF. Written as DNA, the CDR3 is TGTGCCAGCTCGCCTCGACAGGGGGCATCTGCCCGCGAAAAACTGTTTTTT.

The chain couples TRBV5-6 to TRBJ2-7, with 10 bases matching TRBD1. Trimming at V came to 4 bases and at J to 3 bases, leaving 4 bases not matched to a gene. The V gene's germline CDR1 is SGHDT and CDR2 YYEEEE. There are 14 residues in the CDR3. CDR3 nucleotides: TGTGCCAGCAGCGGCGGGACAGGGGACTACGAGCAGTACTTC. Its translation: CASSGGTGDYEQYF.